The rows below give T cell receptor beta chains drawn from one sample of a study of blood T cell repertoires in COVID-19. The assay was immunoSEQ multiplex PCR, and TCRdb's table has in-frame clones only and misses some. The data contain about 64,000 clones, roughly four fifths of them singletons. Sequencing was carried out using peripheral blood. The receptor set was obtained from a human donor in a cohort sampled during active COVID-19. Both conserved end residues are part of each CDR3. Where a row states a size, it is once, few, many or the class of an expanded clone; other rows omit it.

abundance	v_gene	j_gene	CDR3aa
NA	TRBV5-1	TRBJ2-1	CASSLGGTNYNEQFF
NA	TRBV20-1	TRBJ2-7	CSASRSAESSYEQYF
NA	TRBV6-6	TRBJ2-5	CASSRLAGKETQYF
NA	TRBV30	TRBJ1-5	CAWSVSSLGGQPQHF
NA	TRBV7-8	TRBJ2-2	CASSLVDRNTGELFF
NA	TRBV19	TRBJ1-2	CASSPMRGSGYGYTF
once	TRBV6-5	TRBJ1-5	CASSLDRGNQPQHF
NA	TRBV4-1	TRBJ1-4	CASSQDAQADEKLFF
NA	TRBV9	TRBJ2-3	CASSVGRLVGTDTQYF
NA	TRBV9	TRBJ2-1	CASRSGSLLNNEQFF
NA	TRBV10-2	TRBJ2-5	CASSDGNTAQETQYF
NA	TRBV5-1	TRBJ2-3	CASSSDTTSTDTQYF
NA	TRBV5-1	TRBJ1-2	CASSTPTGDGYTF
once	TRBV6-6	TRBJ2-7	CASSLAGAYEQYF
NA	TRBV6-5	TRBJ2-7	CASSQRQAYEQYF
NA	TRBV7-9	TRBJ2-7	CASSLQGKARESSYEQYF
NA	TRBV3-1/TRBV3-2	TRBJ1-1	CASSRQGPDTEAFF
few	TRBV7-2	TRBJ1-5	CASSPQTGGVGQPQHF
NA	TRBV10-2	TRBJ2-5	CASSDQTGTGVETQYF
NA	TRBV9	TRBJ1-3	CASSVTESLTGNTIYF
NA	TRBV5-4	TRBJ1-2	CASSLQGPGGYTF
NA	TRBV10-3	TRBJ1-5	CAISEGTGFNQPQHF
NA	TRBV12-3/TRBV12-4	TRBJ1-4	CASSLSGVEKLFF
NA	TRBV24-1	TRBJ1-5	CATNRGGNQPQHF
few	TRBV12-5	TRBJ1-5	CASGRDSNQPQHF
NA	TRBV18	TRBJ1-2	CASSPLPGGYGYTF
NA	TRBV19	TRBJ2-5	CASRQRGQETQYF